This T cell receptor beta chain was recovered during a study of blood T cells in healthy people across ages. Study-wide results and caveats: Strongly correlated with naive T cell percentage was TCR beta diversity. It was not possible, with unsorted PBMCs, to conclusively compare naive and antigen-experienced cells. Relative to aged donors, long-lived donors carried more naive CD4+ cells and displayed higher diversity.

The table lists this clonotype with a count of one. Its target is unknown. It was with a sample-barcoded 5' primer and a J-beta primer mix that a second PCR of roughly 7 to 12 cycles was run. Each CDR3 protein gets one entry after TCRdb re-called the 5' RACE reads with MiXCR. This sample has more than 550,000 distinct CDR3 sequences, with about a fifth found just once. The CDR3 sequence is 15 residues long. From germline, CDR1 is KGHSH and CDR2 LQKENI. The trim removed 2 bases at V and 4 bases at J, leaving 5 bases unmatched. Every donor gave roughly 9.6 milliliters of peripheral blood. This chain links TRBV18 with TRBJ2-1; 7 bases are a match to TRBD2. The source material was blood. This TCR was sampled from a man aged 65 to 85 in good health. The CDR3 nucleotides are TGTGCCAGCTCACCAACGGCGGGGGTATACAATGAGCAGTTCTTC. Translating it yields CASSPTAGVYNEQFF.